These 27 T cell receptor beta chains were all obtained from the same sample, sequenced in a study of CD8+CD57+ T cells in acquired aplastic anemia. Patients chosen for sequencing had shown CD8+CD57+ cell expansion by flow cytometry. Genomic DNA templated the TCR beta VDJ and CDR3 profiling. TCRdb processed the reads anew with MiXCR; each CDR3 protein has one entry. The data contain 450,000 to 600,000 distinct CDR3 sequences, roughly a third of them singletons. Sample: sorted CD4+, CD8+, or CD8+CD57+ T cells (not recorded which) from PBMCs. These receptors were collected from a human donor with aplastic anemia.

V and J are TRBV7-2 and TRBJ1-2; D might be TRBD1 (6 bases). Germline V gene sequence: CDR1 SGHTA, CDR2 FQGNSA. The ends were cut back, 5 bases at V and 2 bases at J, with 21 bases in the middle. This CDR3 region has 17 residues. CDR3: CASSLSRSLDSNYGYTF. The CDR3 bases are TGTGCCAGCAGCCTTAGCCGGAGCCTGGACAGCAACTATGGCTACACCTTC.

In this sample, this clonotype turned up a few times. One end of the junction does not line up with germline, which may come from a read error. V is TRBV7-9 and J is TRBJ2-2, with 10 bases lining up with TRBD2. The CDR3 extends over 15 amino acids. Germline V gene data show CDR1 as SEHNR and CDR2 as FQNEAQ (reference sequence). CDR3 sequence: CASILAGGDTGELFF. In DNA, the CDR3 is TGTGCCAGCATCTTAGCGGGAGGTGACACCGGGGAGCTGTTTTTT.

This clonotype was recorded once. This chain links TRBV7-2 with TRBJ1-2; D uncertain. The V and J ends lost 0 bases and 6 bases respectively, with 8 bases between them. Germline V lookup: CDR1 SGHTA, CDR2 FQGNSA. The length of the CDR3 is 13 residues. CDR3 amino acids: CASSLAGYDGYTF. The CDR3 nucleotides read TGTGCCAGCAGCTTAGCAGGGTATGATGGCTACACCTTC. Combining the CDR3 with reference TRBV7-2 and TRBJ1-2 gives the whole variable domain GAGVSQSPSNKVTEKGKDVELRCDPISGHTALYWYRQSLGQGLEFLIYFQGNSAPDKSGLPSDRFSAERTGGSVSTLTIQRTQQEDSAVYLCASSLAGYDGYTFGSGTRLTVV.

A few counts support this clonotype. The chain uses TRBV6-1 and TRBJ1-2; TRBD1 is a possible D gene (6 bases). Germline CDR1 reads MNHNS; CDR2 reads SASEGT. The CDR3 loop spans 14 amino acids. The V end lost 5 bases, the J end lost 4 bases, and 14 bases lay between the germline ends. This chain's CDR3 is CASSKGERLYGYTF. DNA for the CDR3: TGTGCCAGCAGTAAGGGGGAGAGACTCTATGGCTACACCTTC.

This clonotype was seen at least ten times. This rearrangement joins TRBV6-1 to TRBJ1-2; TRBD1 agrees at 7 bases. The germline CDR1 and CDR2 sequences are MNHNS and SASEGT. V lost 6 bases, J lost 6 bases, and 10 bases stayed unmatched. The CDR3 covers 14 residues. This CDR3 reads CASSPDRVRNGYTF. The CDR3 DNA follows: TGTGCCAGCAGCCCCGACAGGGTGAGGAATGGCTACACCTTC.

This clonotype came up many times. The rearrangement joins TRBV5-1 to TRBJ1-2, with D hard to call. Trimming pared 4 bases from V and 0 bases from J, leaving 7 bases between. Germline assignment: CDR1 SGHRS and CDR2 YFSETQ. CDR3 length: 13 residues. Written as DNA, the CDR3 is TGCGCCAGCAGCACCGCAACTAACTATGGCTACACCTTC. It is translated as CASSTATNYGYTF.

This clonotype has a count of ten or more. This chain uses TRBV10-2 with TRBJ2-5; the D is unclear. V was trimmed by 3 bases and J by 2 bases, leaving 19 bases between them. The germline V gene has CDR1 WSHSY and CDR2 SAAADI. The CDR3 runs 17 residues. CDR3 region: CASSDYPGGPLQETQYF. In nucleotides, the CDR3 is TGCGCCAGCAGTGATTACCCGGGTGGCCCTTTACAAGAGACCCAGTACTTC.

As for this clonotype: A much larger clonotype is one base distant, so this may be a read error. The rearrangement joins TRBV7-3 to TRBJ2-1, with 10 bases aligning to TRBD2. CDR3 length: 14 residues. CDR1 is SGHTA and CDR2 is FQGTGA in the germline V gene. The CDR3, as DNA: TGTGCCGGCAGCTTACTAGCGGGGTACAATGAGCAGTTCTTC. Translated, it gives CAGSLLAGYNEQFF. The variable domain in full, with the rest retrieved from reference TRBV7-3 and TRBJ2-1, is GAGVSQTPSNKVTEKGKYVELRCDPISGHTALYWYRQSLGQGPEFLIYFQGTGAADDSGLPNDRFFAVRPEGSVSTLKIQRTERGDSAVYLCAGSLLAGYNEQFFGPGTRLTVL.

In its sample, this clonotype was seen many times. V is TRBV7-3 and J is TRBJ1-2, with D perhaps TRBD1 (5 bases). The CDR3 has 15 residues. V gave up 5 bases and J gave up 4 bases, with 17 bases separating them. Germline V gives CDR1 SGHTA, CDR2 FQGTGA. In DNA form, the CDR3 reads TGTGCCAGCAGCCCCTCCGGAGGGGTTAGCTATGGCTACACCTTC. Its protein product is CASSPSGGVSYGYTF.

This clonotype was observed a few times. The chain employs TRBV27 and TRBJ1-2; 7 nucleotides align to TRBD1. The CDR3 covers 17 residues. The germline V gene has CDR1 MNHEY and CDR2 SMNVEV (reference sequence). The trim removed 5 bases at V and 6 bases at J, leaving 18 bases unmatched. The CDR3 sequence is CASSTRFDRVSGNGYTF. The CDR3 nucleotides are TGTGCCAGCAGTACCCGGTTTGACAGGGTGTCCGGTAATGGCTACACCTTC.

This sequence joins TRBV19 and TRBJ1-6; the D is unclear. Trimming left V 0 bases short and J 0 bases short, with 12 bases between. This CDR3 comprises 18 residues. Germline assignment: CDR1 LNHDA and CDR2 SQIVND (reference sequence). CDR3 loop: CASSIETAQSSYNSPLHF. CDR3 in DNA: TGTGCCAGTAGTATAGAGACTGCTCAGAGCTCCTATAATTCACCCCTCCACTTT.

The chain combines TRBV7-3 with TRBJ2-3; TRBD1 agrees at 10 bases. This CDR3 spans 17 amino acids. J lost 2 bases, V lost 5 bases, and 10 bases had no gene match. CDR1 is SGHTA and CDR2 is FQGTGA in the germline V gene. DNA for the CDR3: TGTGCCAGCAGCCCCGGCGGCGGGACAGGGGACACAGATACGCAGTATTTT. Its translation: CASSPGGGTGDTDTQYF.

The rearrangement links TRBV29-1 to TRBJ1-2, with D uncertain. This CDR3 spans 13 amino acids. Germline-derived CDR1 and CDR2 are SQVTM and ANQGSEA. Trimming shortened V by 4 bases and J by 2 bases, and 11 bases separated the two germline ends. CDR3 nucleotide sequence: TGCAGCGTTGGAGGATATAGGAACTATGGCTACACCTTC. This gives the protein CSVGGYRNYGYTF.

This clonotype came up a few times. The genes are TRBV6-1 and TRBJ2-3; TRBD2 is a possible D gene (6 bases). The CDR3 contains 12 residues. The germline V gene encodes CDR1 MNHNS and CDR2 SASEGT. V lost 6 bases and J lost 9, with 13 bases in between. CDR3 sequence: CASRTGGGTQYF. CDR3 coding DNA: TGTGCCAGCAGAACCGGGGGTGGGACGCAGTATTTT.

This clonotype appeared many times. The chain links TRBV29-1 to TRBJ1-2, with D perhaps TRBD1 (5 bases). There are 13 residues in the CDR3. V was pared by 6 bases and J by 5 bases, with 16 bases between. CDR1 and CDR2 (germline): SQVTM, ANQGSEA. The DNA of the CDR3 is TGCAGCGTGGAGACGGGACTGGTATATGGCTACACCTTC. It encodes CSVETGLVYGYTF.

Ten or more counts support this clonotype. This chain connects TRBV7-2 to TRBJ2-7; tentatively, D is TRBD1 or TRBD2 (5 bases each). Trimming removed 4 bases from V and 2 bases from J, with 18 bases in between. The CDR3 length is 16 residues. Germline assignment: CDR1 SGHTA and CDR2 FQGNSA. CDR3 sequence (DNA): TGTGCCAGCAGCTCCGGGACCGCGCCGGGGACCTACGAGCAGTACTTC. Its translation is CASSSGTAPGTYEQYF.

The chain has TRBV11-2 and TRBJ2-1; the match to TRBD1 covers 8 bases. This CDR3 contains 15 residues. Germline-derived CDR1 and CDR2 are SGHAT and FQNNGV. V shed 4 bases and J 7 bases; nucleotides not matched to a gene: 9. The CDR3 here is CASSSNRGMVNEQFF. In DNA form, the CDR3 reads TGTGCCAGCAGCTCGAACAGGGGGATGGTGAATGAGCAGTTCTTC. The full variable domain, its missing parts supplied by reference TRBV11-2 and TRBJ2-1, is EAGVAQSPRYKIIEKRQSVAFWCNPISGHATLYWYQQILGQGPKLLIQFQNNGVVDDSQLPKDRFSAERLKGVDSTLKIQPAKLEDSAVYLCASSSNRGMVNEQFFGPGTRLTVL.

This clonotype was seen at least ten times. The genes are TRBV19 and TRBJ1-2; no reliable D call. The CDR3 is 17 amino acids. Looked up from germline, CDR1 is LNHDA and CDR2 is SQIVND (reference sequence). V was trimmed by 0 bases and J by 0 bases, leaving 14 bases between them. The CDR3 coding sequence is TGTGCCAGTAGTATAGATCGAACGGCACACCCTAACTATGGCTACACCTTC. This sequence encodes CASSIDRTAHPNYGYTF.

In its sample, this clonotype was seen a few times. This chain connects TRBV6-5 to TRBJ2-5; D unresolved. In germline, CDR1 is MNHEY, CDR2 SVGAGI. CDR3 size: 14 residues. The V end was cut by 2 bases, the J end by 1 base, with 8 bases between. In DNA form, the CDR3 reads TGTGCCAGCAGTTACCTGCAGACCCAAGAGACCCAGTACTTC. Its protein is CASSYLQTQETQYF.

The chain carries TRBV14 and TRBJ2-7, with D possibly TRBD2 on 5 matching bases. The CDR3 is 13 residues long. The germline V gene has CDR1 SGHDN and CDR2 FVKESK. Trimming stripped 4 bases from V and 5 bases from J, with 12 bases between. The CDR3 coding sequence is TGTGCCAGCAGCCCCAGACTCGGGGACGAGCAGTACTTC. This encodes CASSPRLGDEQYF.

The table lists this clonotype with a few counts. The J gene is TRBJ2-1, the V gene TRBV7-9; the D is unclear. Trimming removed 0 bases at V and 8 bases at J, with 14 bases between. Germline CDR1 is SEHNR and CDR2 is FQNEAQ (reference sequence). CDR3 length equals 15 residues. In nucleotides, the CDR3 is TGTGCCAGCAGCTTAGCCTTTGGGTCGTTCGATGAGCAGTTCTTC. This encodes CASSLAFGSFDEQFF.

This clonotype showed up just a few times. The chain combines TRBV11-2 with TRBJ1-2; D not resolved. Germline CDR1 is SGHAT and CDR2 is FQNNGV. The length of the CDR3 is 14 residues. V lost 4 bases and J lost 4, with 13 bases in between. The CDR3 DNA reads TGTGCCAGCAGCTCAAACCGGGCCTCCTATGGCTACACCTTC. Protein product: CASSSNRASYGYTF.

The genes are TRBV7-2 and TRBJ2-3; TRBD2 is a possible D gene (5 bases). The CDR3 runs 13 residues. V dropped 8 bases and J dropped 2 bases, with 11 bases sitting between them. The germline V gene has CDR1 SGHTA and CDR2 FQGNSA. CDR3 amino acids: CASLRGLTDTQYF. The CDR3 DNA follows: TGTGCCAGCCTACGAGGGCTCACAGATACGCAGTATTTT. Drawing the rest from reference TRBV7-2 and TRBJ2-3, the complete variable domain is GAGVSQSPSNKVTEKGKDVELRCDPISGHTALYWYRQSLGQGLEFLIYFQGNSAPDKSGLPSDRFSAERTGGSVSTLTIQRTQQEDSAVYLCASLRGLTDTQYFGPGTRLTVL.

In its sample, this clonotype is medium-sized. J is TRBJ1-2 and V is TRBV25-1, with D unclear. Trimming stripped 5 bases from V and 8 bases from J, with 18 bases between. The CDR3 loop spans 14 amino acids. CDR1 is MGHDK and CDR2 is SYGVNS in the germline V gene. The chain's CDR3 is CASSTPGGFWGYTF. The CDR3 DNA is TGTGCCAGCAGTACCCCCGGAGGGTTCTGGGGCTACACCTTC.

Here the CDR3 DNA reads TGTGCTAGAGATCACGGGACGGATAATTCACCCCTCCACTTT. This translates into CARDHGTDNSPLHF. V gene TRBV25-1 combines with J gene TRBJ1-6; possibly TRBD1 for D (5 bases). CDR1 and CDR2 (germline): MGHDK, SYGVNS. CDR3 length: 14 amino acids.

This clonotype appeared once. Because it lacks the conserved phenylalanine or tryptophan at the end, this CDR3 is likely a read error. The V call is TRBV25-1, the J call TRBJ2-7, with TRBD2 matching over 12 bases. Trimming at V came to 6 bases and at J to 0 bases, leaving 12 bases not matched to a gene. CDR1 is MGHDK and CDR2 is SYGVNS in the germline V gene. The CDR3 has 18 residues. The CDR3 protein is CASREGASGRAGSYEQYL. The DNA for the CDR3 is TGTGCCAGCAGAGAGGGGGCTAGCGGGAGGGCCGGCTCCTACGAGCAGTACCTC.

The chain has TRBV29-1 and TRBJ2-3, with 13 bases lining up with TRBD2. CDR1 is SQVTM, CDR2 ANQGSEA, per germline. The CDR3 sequence is 15 residues long. V lost 4 bases, J lost 2 bases, and 3 bases stayed unmatched. CDR3: CSVAGLAGTTDTQYF. The CDR3 DNA is TGCAGCGTTGCGGGACTAGCGGGGACCACAGATACGCAGTATTTT.